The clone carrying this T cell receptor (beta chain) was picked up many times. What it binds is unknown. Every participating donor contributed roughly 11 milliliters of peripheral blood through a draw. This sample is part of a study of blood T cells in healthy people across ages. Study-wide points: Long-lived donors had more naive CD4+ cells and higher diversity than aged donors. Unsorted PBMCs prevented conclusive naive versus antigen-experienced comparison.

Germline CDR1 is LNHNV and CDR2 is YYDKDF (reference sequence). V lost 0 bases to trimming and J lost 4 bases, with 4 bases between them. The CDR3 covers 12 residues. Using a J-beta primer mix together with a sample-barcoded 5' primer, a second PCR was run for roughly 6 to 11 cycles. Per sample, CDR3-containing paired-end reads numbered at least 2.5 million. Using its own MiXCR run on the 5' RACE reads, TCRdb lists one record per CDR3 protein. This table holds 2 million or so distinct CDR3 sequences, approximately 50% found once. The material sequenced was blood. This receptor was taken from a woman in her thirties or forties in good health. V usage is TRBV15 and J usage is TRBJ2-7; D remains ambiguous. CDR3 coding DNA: TGTGCCACCAGCAGAGATGGGTACGAGCAGTACTTC. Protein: CATSRDGYEQYF.